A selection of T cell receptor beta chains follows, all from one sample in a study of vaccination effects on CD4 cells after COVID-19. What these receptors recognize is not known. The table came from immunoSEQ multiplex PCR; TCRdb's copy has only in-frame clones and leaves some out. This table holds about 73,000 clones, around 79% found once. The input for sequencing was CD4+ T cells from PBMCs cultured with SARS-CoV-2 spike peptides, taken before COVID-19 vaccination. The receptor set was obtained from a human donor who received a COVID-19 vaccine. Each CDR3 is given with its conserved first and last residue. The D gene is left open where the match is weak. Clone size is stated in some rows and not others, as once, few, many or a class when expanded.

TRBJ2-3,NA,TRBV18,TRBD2,TGTGCCAGCTCACGAACCGGGACTAGCGGGAGCACAGATACGCAGTATTTT,CASSRTGTSGSTDTQYF
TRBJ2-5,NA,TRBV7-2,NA,TGTGCCAGCAGCTTAGAGCCGGGAATGGAGACCCAGTACTTC,CASSLEPGMETQYF
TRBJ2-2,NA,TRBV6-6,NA,TGTGCCAGCAGTCCTTCCGGGACACCAAACACCGGGGAGCTGTTTTTT,CASSPSGTPNTGELFF
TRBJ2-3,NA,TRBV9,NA,TGTGCCAGCAGCGATCCAGCCTTCACAGATACGCAGTATTTT,CASSDPAFTDTQYF
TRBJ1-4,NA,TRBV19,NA,TGTGCCAGTAGCCTGACCGGGAATAGTGAAAAACTGTTTTTT,CASSLTGNSEKLFF
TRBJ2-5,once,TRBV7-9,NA,TGTGCCAGCAGCTTAGGACAGTCGAACCAAGAGACCCAGTACTTC,CASSLGQSNQETQYF
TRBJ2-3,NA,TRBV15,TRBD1,TGTGCCACCAGCAGAGCTCGGGACAGATCCCCCCAGGATACGCAGTATTTT,CATSRARDRSPQDTQYF
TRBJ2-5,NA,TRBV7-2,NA,TGTGCCAGCAGCTTAGGTAGGGGACAAGAGACCCAGTACTTC,CASSLGRGQETQYF
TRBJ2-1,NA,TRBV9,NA,TGTGCCAGCAGCGTAGATCCGGGGGCAGGCAATGAGCAGTTCTTC,CASSVDPGAGNEQFF
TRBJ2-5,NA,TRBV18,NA,TGTGCCAGCTCACCCCTGGTTGGGCCCACAGTGCAAGAGACCCAGTACTTC,CASSPLVGPTVQETQYF
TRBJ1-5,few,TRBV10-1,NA,TGCGCCAGCAGTGACGGGGGGAGCAATCAGCCCCAGCATTTT,CASSDGGSNQPQHF
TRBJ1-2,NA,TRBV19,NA,TGTGCCAGTAGTATGCAGACTCCTGAGGGCTACACCTTC,CASSMQTPEGYTF
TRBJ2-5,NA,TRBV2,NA,TGTGCCAGCAGTCAGGGAGGGGGGCCACAAGAGACCCAGTACTTC,CASSQGGGPQETQYF
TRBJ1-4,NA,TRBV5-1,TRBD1,TGCGCCAGCAGCCAAGTTGGGAGGACAGGGTTTGATAAAAAACTGTTTTTT,CASSQVGRTGFDKKLFF
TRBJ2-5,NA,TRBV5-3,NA,TGTGCCAGAAGTGGTTATGGTGAAGAGACCCAGTACTTC,CARSGYGEETQYF
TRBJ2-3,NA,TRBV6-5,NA,TGTGCCAGCAGTTTGGGGGCGGCAGATACGCAGTATTTT,CASSLGAADTQYF
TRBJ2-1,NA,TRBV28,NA,TGTGCCAGCAGTTTGCTATTGACAGAGCAGTTCTTC,CASSLLLTEQFF
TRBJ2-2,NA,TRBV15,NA,TGTGCCACCAGCAGAGGCTCGAGGAACACCGGGGAGCTGTTTTTT,CATSRGSRNTGELFF
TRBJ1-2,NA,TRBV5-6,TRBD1,TGTGCCAGCAGCTTGAATCTAGGACAGGGTTTCGGCTACACCTTC,CASSLNLGQGFGYTF
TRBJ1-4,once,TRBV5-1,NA,TGCGCCAGCAGCTCGGAGGGACTCCGCGAAAAACTGTTTTTT,CASSSEGLREKLFF
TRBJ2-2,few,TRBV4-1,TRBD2,TGCGCCAGCAGCCAGAGGGCCGGGACTAGCGGGGGGTCGAACACCGGGGAGCTGTTTTTT,CASSQRAGTSGGSNTGELFF
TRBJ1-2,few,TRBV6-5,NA,TGTGCCAGCAGTCCTGACACTGCCTCACCTGGCTACACCTTC,CASSPDTASPGYTF
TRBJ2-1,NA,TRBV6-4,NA,TGTGCCAGCAGTGACTTTAGCGAACGAGTGACAGCGCTCTCCAATGAGCAGTTCTTC,CASSDFSERVTALSNEQFF
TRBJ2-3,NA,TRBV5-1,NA,TGCGCCAGCAGCTTAAGTCTGAGCACAGATACGCAGTATTTT,CASSLSLSTDTQYF
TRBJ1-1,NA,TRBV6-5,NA,TGTGCCAGCAGTCCATTTGGACAAACTGAAGCTTTCTTT,CASSPFGQTEAFF
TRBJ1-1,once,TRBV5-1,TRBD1,TGCGCCAGCAGCTCATGGACAGGAATGAACACTGAAGCTTTCTTT,CASSSWTGMNTEAFF
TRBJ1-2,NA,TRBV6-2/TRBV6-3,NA,TGTGCCAGCAGTCCCCCCTACTATGGCTACACCTTC,CASSPPYYGYTF
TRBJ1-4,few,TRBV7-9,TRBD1,TGTGCCAGCAGCTCCAGGGGGCGTGGGGAAAAACTGTTTTTT,CASSSRGRGEKLFF
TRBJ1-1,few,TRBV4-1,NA,TGCGCCAGCAGCCGTTCGAACACTGAAGCTTTCTTT,CASSRSNTEAFF
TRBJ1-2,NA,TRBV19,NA,TGTGCCAGTAGTATTGGGGTTTTCGGCTACACCTTC,CASSIGVFGYTF
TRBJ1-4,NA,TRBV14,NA,TGTGCCAGCAGCCAGCAGGGTAGTGAAAAACTGTTTTTT,CASSQQGSEKLFF
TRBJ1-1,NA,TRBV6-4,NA,TGTGCCAGCAGTGACAGGGGGAGAACTGAAGCTTTCTTT,CASSDRGRTEAFF
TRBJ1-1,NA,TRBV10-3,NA,TGTGCCGGTAGGGCAGGGTTGAACACTGAAGCTTTCTTT,CAGRAGLNTEAFF
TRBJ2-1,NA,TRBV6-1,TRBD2,TGTGCCAGCAGTGAGTCTCTAGCGTTTACGGGGGGGCCGGGCAATGAGCAGTTCTTC,CASSESLAFTGGPGNEQFF
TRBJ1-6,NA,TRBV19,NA,TGTGCCAGTCGACGGAGCTCCTATAATTCACCCCTCCACTTT,CASRRSSYNSPLHF
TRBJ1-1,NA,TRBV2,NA,TGTGCCAGCAGTCAAGGGTCCGGATTAAGGGCTTTCTTT,CASSQGSGLRAFF
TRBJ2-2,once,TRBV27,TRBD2,TGTGCCAGCAGTTTGGGAGCGGGAGCGAACACCGGGGAGCTGTTTTTT,CASSLGAGANTGELFF
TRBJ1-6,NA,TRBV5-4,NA,TGTGCCAGCGGGGGGGTCACTTCACCCCTCCACTTT,CASGGVTSPLHF
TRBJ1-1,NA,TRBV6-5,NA,TGTGCCAGCAGGCTGCAGCAAAACACTGAAGCTTTCTTT,CASRLQQNTEAFF
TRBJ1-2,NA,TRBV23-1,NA,TGCGCCAGCAGTCAATCGGGGCAGGAGGGAGGCTACACCTTC,CASSQSGQEGGYTF
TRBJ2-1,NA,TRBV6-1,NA,TGTGCCAGCAAAAACCGGGGTAACTCCTACAATGAGCAGTTCTTC,CASKNRGNSYNEQFF
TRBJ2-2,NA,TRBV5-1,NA,TGCGCCAGCAGTTGGACCGACGCAACCGGGGAGCTGTTTTTT,CASSWTDATGELFF
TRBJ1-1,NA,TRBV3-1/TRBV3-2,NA,TGTGCCAGCAGCCAAGATCTCAGTAGTCTATCGGAGTCCTTCTTT,CASSQDLSSLSESFF
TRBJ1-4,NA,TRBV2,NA,TGTGCCAGCAGTGAAGAAGGGAAACTGTTTTTT,CASSEEGKLFF
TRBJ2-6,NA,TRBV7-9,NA,TGTGCCAGCAGCTTAGTCCGCTCTGGGGCCAACGTCCTGACTTTC,CASSLVRSGANVLTF
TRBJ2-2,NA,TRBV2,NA,TGTGCCAGCAATAAGGGGGGGTCGAACACCGGGGAGCTGTTTTTT,CASNKGGSNTGELFF
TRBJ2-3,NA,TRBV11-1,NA,TGTGCCAGCAGCCAGGCTTACACAGATACGCAGTATTTT,CASSQAYTDTQYF
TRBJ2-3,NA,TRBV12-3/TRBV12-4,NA,TGTGCCAGCAGCCGGACATCAGATACGCAGTATTTT,CASSRTSDTQYF
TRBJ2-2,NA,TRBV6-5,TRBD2,TGTGCCAGCAGCTTAGCGGGGGGGCTGTCCGGGGAGCTGTTTTTT,CASSLAGGLSGELFF
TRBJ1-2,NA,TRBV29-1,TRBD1,TGCAGCACGACAGGGCCCGCCTCGGAAAGGGGCTACACCTTC,CSTTGPASERGYTF
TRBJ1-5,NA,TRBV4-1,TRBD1,TGCGCCAGCAGCCAAGATGGCGGGACAGCCAAACTCCAGCATTTT,CASSQDGGTAKLQHF